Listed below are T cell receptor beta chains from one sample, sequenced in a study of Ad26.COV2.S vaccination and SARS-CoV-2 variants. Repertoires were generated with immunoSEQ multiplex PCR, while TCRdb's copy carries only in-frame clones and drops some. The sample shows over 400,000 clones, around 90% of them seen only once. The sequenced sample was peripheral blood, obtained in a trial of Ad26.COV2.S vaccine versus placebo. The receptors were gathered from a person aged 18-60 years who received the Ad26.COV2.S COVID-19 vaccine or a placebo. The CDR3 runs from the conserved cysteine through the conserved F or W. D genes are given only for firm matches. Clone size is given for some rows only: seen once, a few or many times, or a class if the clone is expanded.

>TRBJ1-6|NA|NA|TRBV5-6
CASSQDSNSPLHF
TGTGCCAGCAGCCAGGACAGTAATTCACCCCTCCACTTT
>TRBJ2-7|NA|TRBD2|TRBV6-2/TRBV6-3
CASSYGGGTSDEQYF
TGTGCCAGCAGTTACGGGGGGGGGACTAGCGACGAGCAGTACTTC
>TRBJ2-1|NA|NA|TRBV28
CASSLLANNEQFF
TGTGCCAGCAGTTTACTAGCCAACAATGAGCAGTTCTTC
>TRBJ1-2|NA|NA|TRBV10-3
CAISSGRLGYTF
TGTGCCATCAGTAGTGGGAGGCTTGGCTACACCTTC
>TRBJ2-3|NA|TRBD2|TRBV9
CASSVRGSGSPDTQYF
TGTGCCAGCAGCGTACGGGGTAGCGGGAGCCCAGATACGCAGTATTTT
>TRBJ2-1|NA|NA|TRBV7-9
CASIPPGSHNEQFF
TGTGCCAGCATCCCTCCGGGCAGCCACAATGAGCAGTTCTTC
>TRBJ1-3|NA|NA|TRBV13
CASSSALDGYSGNTIYF
TGTGCCAGCAGCTCGGCGCTAGACGGATATTCTGGAAACACCATATATTTT
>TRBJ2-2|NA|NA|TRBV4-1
CASSSRLVRGAVF
TGCGCCAGCAGCTCACGACTAGTCCGGGGAGCTGTTTTT
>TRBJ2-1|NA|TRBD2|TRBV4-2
CASSLLSGRSYNEQFF
TGTGCCAGCAGCCTCTTAAGCGGGAGGAGCTACAATGAGCAGTTCTTC
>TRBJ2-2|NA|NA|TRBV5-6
CASSPGSNTGELFF
TGTGCCAGCAGCCCCGGGAGCAACACCGGGGAGCTGTTTTTT
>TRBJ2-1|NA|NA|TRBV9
CASSPRGGGIRTAYGEQFF
TGTGCCAGCAGCCCCCGGGGAGGGGGCATAAGGACAGCATACGGTGAGCAGTTCTTC
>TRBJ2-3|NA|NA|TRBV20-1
CSASPGPPSTDTQYF
TGCAGTGCTAGTCCTGGGCCCCCTAGCACAGATACGCAGTATTTT
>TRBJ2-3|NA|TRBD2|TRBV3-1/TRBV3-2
CASSQDLGLLAGYTDTQYF
TGTGCCAGCAGCCAAGATCTTGGCCTACTAGCGGGATACACAGATACGCAGTATTTT
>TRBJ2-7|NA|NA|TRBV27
CASSFNRVNEQYF
TGTGCCAGCAGTTTTAACAGGGTGAACGAGCAGTACTTC
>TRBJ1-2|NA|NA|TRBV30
CAWSVRTGYGYTF
TGTGCCTGGAGTGTACGAACCGGCTATGGCTACACCTTC
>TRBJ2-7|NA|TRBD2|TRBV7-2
CASSEAGGPSYEQYF
TGTGCCAGCAGCGAAGCGGGAGGGCCCTCCTACGAGCAGTACTTC
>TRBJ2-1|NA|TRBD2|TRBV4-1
CASSHSGGSIDEQFF
TGCGCCAGCAGCCATTCGGGCGGGAGTATAGATGAGCAGTTCTTC
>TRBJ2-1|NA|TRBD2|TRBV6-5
CASFSGGYNEQFF
TGTGCCAGCTTTAGCGGGGGATACAATGAGCAGTTCTTC
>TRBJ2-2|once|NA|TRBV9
CASSVQAQITRGELFF
TGTGCCAGCAGCGTACAGGCTCAGATCACCAGAGGGGAGCTGTTTTTT
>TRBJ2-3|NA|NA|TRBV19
CASFPGTRRTDTQYF
TGTGCCAGTTTCCCCGGGACACGCCGCACAGATACGCAGTATTTT
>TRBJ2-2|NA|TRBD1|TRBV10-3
CASVDRDEETGELFF
TGTGCCAGCGTCGACAGGGATGAGGAGACCGGGGAGCTGTTTTTT
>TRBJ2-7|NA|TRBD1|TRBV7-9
CASSSRSGQGATYEQYF
TGTGCCAGCAGCTCTCGATCGGGACAGGGGGCCACCTACGAGCAGTACTTC
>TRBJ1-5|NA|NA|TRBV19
CASSIRRHGNQPQHF
TGTGCCAGTAGTATTCGGCGTCACGGCAATCAGCCCCAGCATTTT
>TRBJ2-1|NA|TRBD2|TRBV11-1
CASSRIRTRGGEQFF
TGTGCCAGCAGCCGGATAAGGACTAGGGGAGGCGAGCAGTTCTTC
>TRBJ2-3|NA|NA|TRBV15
CATSRDRGDTQYF
TGTGCCACCAGCAGAGATAGGGGGGATACGCAGTATTTT
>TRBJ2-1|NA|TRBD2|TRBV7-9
CASSSTSGRGNEQFF
TGTGCCAGCAGCTCTACTAGCGGGAGGGGCAATGAGCAGTTCTTC
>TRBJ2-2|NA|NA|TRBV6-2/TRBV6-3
CASSYSSGQGPPDTGELFF
TGTGCCAGCAGTTACTCTTCGGGACAAGGCCCCCCGGACACCGGGGAGCTGTTTTTT
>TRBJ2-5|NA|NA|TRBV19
CATSQGGSEETQYF
TGTGCCACATCACAGGGTGGTTCGGAAGAGACCCAGTACTTC
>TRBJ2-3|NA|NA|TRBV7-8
CASSPGEFTDTQYF
TGTGCCAGCAGCCCTGGAGAGTTTACGGATACGCAGTATTTT
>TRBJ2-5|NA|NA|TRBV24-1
CATSDRGNGQETQYF
TGTGCCACCAGTGATAGGGGTAACGGCCAAGAGACCCAGTACTTC
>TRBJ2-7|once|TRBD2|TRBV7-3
CASSLLAGESKQYF
TGTGCCAGCAGCTTACTAGCGGGAGAATCTAAGCAGTACTTC
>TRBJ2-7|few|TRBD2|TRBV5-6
CASSFWGGNEQYF
TGTGCCAGCAGCTTCTGGGGAGGGAACGAGCAGTACTTC
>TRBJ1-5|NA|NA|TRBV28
CASSLNVQPQHF
TGTGCCAGCAGTTTGAATGTGCAGCCCCAGCATTTT
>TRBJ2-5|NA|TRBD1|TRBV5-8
CASSSRGRRETQYF
TGTGCCAGCAGCTCCAGGGGGCGCCGGGAGACCCAGTACTTC
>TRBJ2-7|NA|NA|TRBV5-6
CASSPGGSFYEQYF
TGTGCCAGCAGCCCCGGAGGGTCGTTCTACGAGCAGTACTTC
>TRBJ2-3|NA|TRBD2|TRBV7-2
CASSLVGLETDTQYF
TGTGCCAGCAGCTTAGTGGGACTAGAAACAGATACGCAGTATTTT
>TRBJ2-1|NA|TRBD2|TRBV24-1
CATSDVGSGRKVEQFF
TGTGCCACCAGTGATGTCGGGAGCGGGAGGAAGGTTGAGCAGTTCTTC
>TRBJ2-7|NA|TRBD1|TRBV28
CASKRTGESYEQYF
TGTGCCAGCAAACGGACAGGGGAATCCTACGAGCAGTACTTC
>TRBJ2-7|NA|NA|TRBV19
CASSVGPSYEQYF
TGTGCCAGTAGTGTCGGGCCCTCCTACGAGCAGTACTTC
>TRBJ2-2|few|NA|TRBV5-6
CASSLGGFANTGELFF
TGTGCCAGCAGCTTAGGGGGGTTCGCGAACACCGGGGAGCTGTTTTTT
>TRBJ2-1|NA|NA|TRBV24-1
CATSDSQESSYNEQFF
TGTGCCACCAGTGATTCACAGGAGTCCTCCTACAATGAGCAGTTCTTC
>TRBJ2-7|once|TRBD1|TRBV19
CASSMNRGYEQYF
TGTGCCAGTAGTATGAACAGGGGGTACGAGCAGTACTTC
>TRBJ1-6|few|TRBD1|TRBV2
CASSLRDSLLSYNSPLHF
TGTGCCAGCAGCCTCCGGGACAGCCTTCTCTCCTATAATTCACCCCTCCACTTT
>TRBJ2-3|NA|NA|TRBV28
CASREGTATDTQYF
TGTGCCAGCAGGGAGGGGACAGCGACAGATACGCAGTATTTT
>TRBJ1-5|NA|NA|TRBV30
CAWSTPQPQHF
TGTGCCTGGAGTACCCCTCAGCCCCAGCATTTT
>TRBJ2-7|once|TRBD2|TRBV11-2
CASSLAAGLAVPYEQYF
TGTGCCAGCAGCTTAGCTGCCGGACTAGCGGTCCCCTACGAGCAGTACTTC
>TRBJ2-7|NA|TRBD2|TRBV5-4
CASSLGGGEVYEQYF
TGTGCCAGCAGCTTGGGCGGGGGTGAGGTCTACGAGCAGTACTTC
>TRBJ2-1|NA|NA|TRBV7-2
CASSSPTRRAHNEQFF
TGTGCCAGCAGCTCCCCGACTAGAAGGGCCCACAATGAGCAGTTCTTC
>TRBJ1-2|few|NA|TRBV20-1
CSASPIVVHTF
TGCAGTGCTAGTCCTATCGTTGTACACACCTTC
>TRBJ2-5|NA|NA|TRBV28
CASSWGKNPQETQYF
TGTGCCAGCAGCTGGGGGAAAAACCCCCAAGAGACCCAGTACTTC
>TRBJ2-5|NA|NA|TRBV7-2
CASSLARTVETQYF
TGTGCCAGCAGCTTAGCTCGGACTGTGGAGACCCAGTACTTC
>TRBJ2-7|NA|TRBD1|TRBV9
CASSESGTGDEQYF
TGTGCCAGCAGCGAGAGCGGGACAGGGGATGAGCAGTACTTC
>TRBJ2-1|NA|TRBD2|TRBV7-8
CASSLFSGRASSYNEQFF
TGTGCCAGCAGCTTATTTAGCGGGAGGGCAAGCTCCTACAATGAGCAGTTCTTC
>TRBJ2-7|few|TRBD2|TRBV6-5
CASSYSQTSAYEQYF
TGTGCCAGCAGTTACTCTCAAACTAGCGCCTACGAGCAGTACTTC
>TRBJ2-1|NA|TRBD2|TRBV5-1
CASSSGLAGEYLNEQFF
TGCGCCAGCAGTTCTGGACTAGCGGGAGAATATCTTAATGAGCAGTTCTTC
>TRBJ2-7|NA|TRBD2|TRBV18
CASSPTSGGYEQYF
TGTGCCAGCTCACCGACTAGCGGGGGGTACGAGCAGTACTTC
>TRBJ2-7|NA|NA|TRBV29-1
CSVEGGRGEQYF
TGCAGCGTTGAAGGGGGACGTGGCGAGCAGTACTTC
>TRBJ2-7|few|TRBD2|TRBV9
CASSAEGRGADEQYF
TGTGCCAGCAGCGCCGAGGGGCGGGGGGCCGACGAGCAGTACTTC
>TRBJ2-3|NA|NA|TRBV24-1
CATSGSRTDTQYF
TGTGCCACCAGCGGTAGTAGGACAGATACGCAGTATTTT